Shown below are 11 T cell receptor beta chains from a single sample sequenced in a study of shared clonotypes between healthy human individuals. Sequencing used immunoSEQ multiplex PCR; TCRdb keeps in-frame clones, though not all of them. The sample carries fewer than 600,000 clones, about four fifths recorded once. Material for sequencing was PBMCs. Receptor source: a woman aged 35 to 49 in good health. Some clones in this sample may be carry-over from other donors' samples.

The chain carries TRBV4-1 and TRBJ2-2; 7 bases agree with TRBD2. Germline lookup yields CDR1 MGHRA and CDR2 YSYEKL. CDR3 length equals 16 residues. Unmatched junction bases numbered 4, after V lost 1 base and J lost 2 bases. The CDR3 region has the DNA TGCGCCAGCAGCCAAGGGTCGGGGGGAAACACCGGGGAGCTGTTTTTT. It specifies CASSQGSGGNTGELFF.

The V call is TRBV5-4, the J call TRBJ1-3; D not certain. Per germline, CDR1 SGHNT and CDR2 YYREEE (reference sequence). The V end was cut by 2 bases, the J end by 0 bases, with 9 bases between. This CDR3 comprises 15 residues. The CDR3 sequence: CASSFGYSSGNTIYF. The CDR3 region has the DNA TGTGCCAGCAGCTTTGGATATTCCTCTGGAAACACCATATATTTT.

The CDR3 spells CASITGEWYNEQFF. Here the CDR3 DNA reads TGTGCCAGCATAACGGGAGAATGGTACAATGAGCAGTTCTTC. The chain is built from TRBV2 and TRBJ2-1; D is perhaps TRBD2 (6 bases). CDR3 length equals 14 residues. Germline CDR1 reads SNHLY; CDR2 reads FYNNEI. Trimming removed 7 bases from V and 4 bases from J, with 14 bases in between.

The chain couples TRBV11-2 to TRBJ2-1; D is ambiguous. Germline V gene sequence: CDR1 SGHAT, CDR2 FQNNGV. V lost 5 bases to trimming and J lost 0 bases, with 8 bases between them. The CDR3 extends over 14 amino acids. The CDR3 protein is CASSPYGSYNEQFF. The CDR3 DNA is TGTGCCAGCAGCCCCTACGGCTCCTACAATGAGCAGTTCTTC.

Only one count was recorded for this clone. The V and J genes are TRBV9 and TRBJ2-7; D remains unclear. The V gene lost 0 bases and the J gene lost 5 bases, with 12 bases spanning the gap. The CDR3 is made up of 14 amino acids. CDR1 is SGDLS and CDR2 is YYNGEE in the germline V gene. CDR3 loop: CASSVGPGPNEQYF. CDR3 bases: TGTGCCAGCAGCGTAGGACCAGGTCCCAACGAGCAGTACTTC.

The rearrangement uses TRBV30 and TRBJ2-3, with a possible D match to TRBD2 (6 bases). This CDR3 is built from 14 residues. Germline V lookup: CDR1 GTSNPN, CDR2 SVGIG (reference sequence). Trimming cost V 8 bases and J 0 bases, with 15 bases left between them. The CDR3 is CAQLLRGSTDTQYF. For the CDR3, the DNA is TGTGCCCAATTGCTGCGGGGTAGCACAGATACGCAGTATTTT.

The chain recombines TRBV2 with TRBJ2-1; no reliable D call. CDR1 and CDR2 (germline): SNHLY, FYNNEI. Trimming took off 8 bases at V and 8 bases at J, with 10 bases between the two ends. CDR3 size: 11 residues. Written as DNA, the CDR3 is TGTGCCAGCCGAAAAGGTGATGAGCAGTTCTTC. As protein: CASRKGDEQFF. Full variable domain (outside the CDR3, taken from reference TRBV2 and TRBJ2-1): EPEVTQTPSHQVTQMGQEVILRCVPISNHLYFYWYRQILGQKVEFLVSFYNNEISEKSEIFDDQFSVERPDGSNFTLKIRSTKLEDSAMYFCASRKGDEQFFGPGTRLTVL.

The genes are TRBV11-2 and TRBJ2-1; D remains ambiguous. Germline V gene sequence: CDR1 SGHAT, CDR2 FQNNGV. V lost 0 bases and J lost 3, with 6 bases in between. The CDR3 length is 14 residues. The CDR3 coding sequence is TGTGCCAGCAGCTTAGATCCGGACTACAATGAGCAGTTCTTC. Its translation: CASSLDPDYNEQFF. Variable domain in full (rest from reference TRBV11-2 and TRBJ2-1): EAGVAQSPRYKIIEKRQSVAFWCNPISGHATLYWYQQILGQGPKLLIQFQNNGVVDDSQLPKDRFSAERLKGVDSTLKIQPAKLEDSAVYLCASSLDPDYNEQFFGPGTRLTVL.

The DNA for the CDR3 is TGTGCCAGCAGCGCCCGGGACAGCCAGGCCTACAATGAGCAGTTCTTC. Protein: CASSARDSQAYNEQFF. This sequence joins TRBV9 and TRBJ2-1; 7 nucleotides align to TRBD1. This CDR3 spans 16 amino acids. Germline lookup yields CDR1 SGDLS and CDR2 YYNGEE. With V trimmed by 3 bases and J by 2 bases, 8 bases remained unmatched.

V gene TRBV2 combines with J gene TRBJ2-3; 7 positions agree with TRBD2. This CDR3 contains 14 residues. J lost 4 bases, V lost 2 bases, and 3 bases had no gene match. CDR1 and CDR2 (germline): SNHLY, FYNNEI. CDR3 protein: CASSEMAGADTQYF. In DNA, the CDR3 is TGTGCCAGCAGTGAAATGGCGGGAGCAGATACGCAGTATTTT.

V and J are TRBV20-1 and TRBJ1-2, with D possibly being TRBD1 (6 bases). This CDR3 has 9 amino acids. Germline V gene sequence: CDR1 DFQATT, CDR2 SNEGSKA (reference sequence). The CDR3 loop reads CVGAGGYTF. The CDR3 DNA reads TGCGTGGGGGCGGGTGGCTACACCTTC.